This TCR beta chain was captured by sequencing in a study of cytomegalovirus exposure and HLA in healthy donors. The V end lost 4 bases, the J end lost 1 base, and 16 bases lay between the germline ends. Per the germline V gene, CDR1 is MNHNS and CDR2 is SASEGT. The CDR3 totals 16 residues. PCR employed 60 Vbeta and 13 Jbeta primers. Data came from immunoSEQ multiplex PCR; TCRdb stores just in-frame clones and leaves some out. This sample has fewer than 200,000 clones, with about 77% found just once. Comment on this clone: What it binds is not known.

Findings of the study overall: Only CMV serostatus was available as immune exposure information. The study recorded 164 TCR beta chains that were cytomegalovirus-associated.

The specimen sequenced was PBMCs. The V and J genes are TRBV6-1 and TRBJ1-1; a possible D gene is TRBD1 (5 bases). The sequence derives from a male donor in good health and CMV-seropositive. The CDR3 DNA reads as TGTGCCAGCAGTGGAATTTGGGGACTAGCGAACACTGAAGCTTTCTTT. Its protein is CASSGIWGLANTEAFF.